A single sample is the source of the 20 T cell receptor beta chains below, sequenced in a study of CD8+ T cells in alopecia areata. Extraction of RNA preceded its reverse transcription into cDNA, which served as the sequencing template. Sequencing was performed with immunoSEQ multiplex PCR; in TCRdb, only in-frame clones are kept and a portion is missing. The top ten hold 1.5% to 2% of the sample, which has about 220,000 clones, around three fifths seen once. Regarding treatment: oral pan-JAK inhibitor, 5-10 mg twice daily. The starting material was CD4+ T cells sorted from blood, obtained at week 4, from a patient treated with tofacitinib. These receptors all stem from a human donor with alopecia areata.

This rearrangement joins TRBV4-3 to TRBJ1-1, with TRBD1 identical over 7 bases. The CDR3 loop spans 16 amino acids. Germline V CDR1 and CDR2: LGHNA, YSLEER. V gave up 1 base and J gave up 5 bases; unmatched junction bases: 10. In nucleotides, the CDR3 is TGCGCCAGCAGCCAAGTGACAGGGACGGGGGTTACTGAAGCTTTCTTT. The encoded protein is CASSQVTGTGVTEAFF.

The rearrangement links TRBV30 to TRBJ2-5, with 7 bases lining up with TRBD2. The ends lost 3 bases at V and 2 bases at J; junction bases unmatched: 3. This CDR3 comprises 13 residues. Germline CDR1 GTSNPN, CDR2 SVGIG (reference sequence). The CDR3 spells CAWSGAGQETQYF. The CDR3 DNA sequence: TGTGCCTGGAGCGGAGCGGGGCAAGAGACCCAGTACTTC.

This chain uses TRBV6-5 with TRBJ1-2, with 7 bases aligning to TRBD1. CDR1 and CDR2 from the germline V gene are MNHEY and SVGAGI. CDR3 size: 14 residues. V trimming: 5 bases; J trimming: 4 bases; junction bases outside the gene matches: 7. CDR3 coding DNA: TGTGCCAGCAGTCCGGGGGGACAGACCTATGGCTACACCTTC. Encoded protein: CASSPGGQTYGYTF.

This chain links TRBV7-2 with TRBJ1-6, with D uncertain. This CDR3 comprises 14 residues. Germline-derived CDR1 and CDR2 are SGHTA and FQGNSA. V lost 4 bases and J lost 5, with 9 bases in between. The CDR3 spells CASSSRANNSPLHF. DNA for the CDR3: TGTGCCAGCAGCTCCCGGGCCAATAATTCACCCCTCCACTTT.

The chain combines TRBV7-2 with TRBJ1-2, with D possibly matching TRBD1 (5 bases). The CDR3 loop spans 15 amino acids. Germline V gene data show CDR1 as SGHTA and CDR2 as FQGNSA. Deletions cut 2 bases from V and 2 bases from J, with 12 bases between. This CDR3 is CASSLLRRGNYGYTF. As DNA, the CDR3 is TGTGCCAGCAGCTTATTACGCCGGGGGAACTATGGCTACACCTTC.

This sequence joins TRBV6-5 and TRBJ1-1; tentative D call: TRBD1 (5 bases). CDR3 length equals 13 residues. Trimming pared 6 bases from V and 2 bases from J, leaving 10 bases between. Germline V gene lookup returns CDR1 MNHEY and CDR2 SVGAGI. The CDR3 DNA sequence: TGTGCCAGCAGCCGGGACTTTAACACTGAAGCTTTCTTT. This sequence encodes CASSRDFNTEAFF.

V and J are TRBV6-6 and TRBJ2-5, with D perhaps TRBD2 (5 bases). Trimming took 6 bases from V and 3 from J, leaving 20 bases between them. This CDR3 region has 16 residues. Germline V CDR1 and CDR2: MNHNY, SVGAGI (reference sequence). This chain's CDR3 is CASSTTRTDGKETQYF. CDR3 coding DNA: TGTGCCAGCAGCACTACCCGGACCGACGGGAAAGAGACCCAGTACTTC.

The chain employs TRBV11-3 and TRBJ2-1, with D unresolved. CDR1 and CDR2 (germline): SGHNT, YENEEA. V was clipped by 2 bases and J by 5 bases, with 4 bases between them. The CDR3 length is 12 residues. The CDR3 region is CASSLSHNEQFF. The CDR3 DNA is TGTGCCAGCAGCTTATCCCACAATGAGCAGTTCTTC.

The chain has TRBV2 and TRBJ1-2; D is uncertain. Germline V gives CDR1 SNHLY, CDR2 FYNNEI. Trimming took 6 bases from V and 7 from J, leaving 12 bases between them. This CDR3 comprises 12 residues. CDR3 residues: CASRALTFGYTF. CDR3 DNA sequence: TGTGCCAGCAGGGCCCTCACGTTTGGCTACACCTTC. The whole variable domain, filled in from reference TRBV2 and TRBJ1-2, reads EPEVTQTPSHQVTQMGQEVILRCVPISNHLYFYWYRQILGQKVEFLVSFYNNEISEKSEIFDDQFSVERPDGSNFTLKIRSTKLEDSAMYFCASRALTFGYTFGSGTRLTVV.

The chain employs TRBV4-3 and TRBJ2-3; the match to TRBD1 covers 9 bases. The CDR3 is 15 residues long. Germline lookup yields CDR1 LGHNA and CDR2 YSLEER. Trimming took 1 base from V and 2 from J; bases not matched to a gene: 1. CDR3 region: CASSQGQGVTDTQYF. For the CDR3, the DNA is TGCGCCAGCAGCCAAGGACAGGGGGTCACAGATACGCAGTATTTT.

The J gene is TRBJ1-1, the V gene TRBV5-1; no clear D gene. V was trimmed by 0 bases and J by 6 bases, leaving 12 bases between them. CDR1 and CDR2 from the germline V gene are SGHRS and YFSETQ. This CDR3 region has 14 residues. In DNA, the CDR3 is TGCGCCAGCAGCTTGGCAGGCCAGAGCGCTGAAGCTTTCTTT. This sequence encodes CASSLAGQSAEAFF. Full variable domain (rest looked up from reference TRBV5-1 and TRBJ1-1): KAGVTQTPRYLIKTRGQQVTLSCSPISGHRSVSWYQQTPGQGLQFLFEYFSETQRNKGNFPGRFSGRQFSNSRSEMNVSTLELGDSALYLCASSLAGQSAEAFFGQGTRLTVV.

The sample holds many counts of this clone. The chain combines TRBV19 with TRBJ2-5; TRBD2 matches at 8 bases. CDR3 length: 16 residues. The germline CDR1 and CDR2 sequences are LNHDA and SQIVND (reference sequence). J gave up 4 bases and V 3 bases, and 10 bases lay outside the gene matches. The CDR3 DNA reads as TGTGCCAGTAGTATCTCTGGCGGGGGGATCGGAGAGACCCAGTACTTC. Its translation: CASSISGGGIGETQYF.

The chain has TRBV29-1 and TRBJ1-1; perhaps TRBD1 as D (5 bases). The germline V gene has CDR1 SQVTM and CDR2 ANQGSEA. Trimming removed 4 bases at V and 5 bases at J, with 14 bases between. The CDR3 is 13 amino acids. CDR3 nucleotides: TGCAGCGTTGGCGGGGCACACCCTACTGAAGCTTTCTTT. Translating it yields CSVGGAHPTEAFF.

CDR3 protein: CASSLARENEQYF. The CDR3 DNA is TGTGCCAGCAGCTTAGCCAGGGAGAACGAGCAGTACTTC. The rearrangement links TRBV7-2 to TRBJ2-7; possibly TRBD1 or TRBD2 for D (5 bases each). V dropped 0 bases and J dropped 5 bases, with 8 bases sitting between them. CDR1 is SGHTA, CDR2 FQGNSA, per germline. The CDR3 runs to 13 residues.

The V gene is TRBV30, the J gene TRBJ2-1; TRBD1 agrees at 8 bases. This CDR3 is built from 13 residues. J gave up 1 base and V 8 bases, and 4 bases lay outside the gene matches. CDR1 and CDR2 (germline): GTSNPN, SVGIG (reference sequence). The CDR3 bases are TGTGCCGGAGGGGACAGGTCCTACAATGAGCAGTTCTTC. Amino acids: CAGGDRSYNEQFF.

This rearrangement joins TRBV30 to TRBJ1-5; D not certain. Trimming shortened V by 0 bases and J by 5 bases, and 8 bases separated the two germline ends. Germline V CDR1 and CDR2: GTSNPN, SVGIG (reference sequence). The CDR3 sequence is 13 residues long. In DNA, the CDR3 is TGTGCCTGGAGTGTAATGGAGGATCAGCCCCAGCATTTT. Translated, it gives CAWSVMEDQPQHF.

This chain joins TRBV25-1 and TRBJ1-1; D remains unclear. V lost 4 bases and J lost 2, with 8 bases in between. The CDR3 length is 13 residues. Germline V lookup: CDR1 MGHDK, CDR2 SYGVNS. DNA for the CDR3: TGTGCCAGCAGTGGGCCAAGTAACACTGAAGCTTTCTTT. Amino acids: CASSGPSNTEAFF.

As DNA, the CDR3 is TGTGCCAGCAGCTTCCCGCGGGGACGGGGCTACACCTTC. Translation gives CASSFPRGRGYTF. This sequence joins TRBV5-6 and TRBJ1-2; D possibly corresponds to TRBD1 (5 bases). Trimming took 2 bases from V and 8 from J, leaving 13 bases between them. CDR1 SGHDT and CDR2 YYEEEE come from the germline V gene. The CDR3 is 13 amino acids.

The J gene is TRBJ2-3, the V gene TRBV7-6; 7 bases fit TRBD2. This CDR3 region has 16 residues. Germline trimming cut 1 base from V and 2 bases from J; bases unmatched to any gene: 6. Germline CDR1 SGHVS, CDR2 FNYEAQ. The CDR3 DNA follows: TGTGCCAGCAGCTTAGGATCTAGCGGTCCCACAGATACGCAGTATTTT. Translated: CASSLGSSGPTDTQYF.

This chain links TRBV6-6 with TRBJ2-1; D not certain. Trimming removed 4 bases at V and 10 bases at J, with 11 bases between. The CDR3 is 12 residues long. Looked up from germline, CDR1 is MNHNY and CDR2 is SVGAGI (reference sequence). This CDR3 reads CASSSYYPEQFF. CDR3 in DNA: TGTGCCAGCAGTTCCTACTACCCCGAGCAGTTCTTC.